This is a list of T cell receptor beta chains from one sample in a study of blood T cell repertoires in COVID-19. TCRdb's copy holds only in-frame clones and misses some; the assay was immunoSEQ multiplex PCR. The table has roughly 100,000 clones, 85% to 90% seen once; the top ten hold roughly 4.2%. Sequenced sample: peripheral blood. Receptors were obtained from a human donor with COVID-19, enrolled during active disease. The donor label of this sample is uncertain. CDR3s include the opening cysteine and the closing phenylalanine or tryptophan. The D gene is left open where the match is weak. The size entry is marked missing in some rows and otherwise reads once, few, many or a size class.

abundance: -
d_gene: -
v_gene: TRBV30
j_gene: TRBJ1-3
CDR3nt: TGTGCCTCCTCCCGTCGACTAGGGCCTGGAAACACCATATATTTT
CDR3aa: CASSRRLGPGNTIYF

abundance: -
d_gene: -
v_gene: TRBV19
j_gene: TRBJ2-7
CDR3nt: TGTGCCAGTAGTAAAGCAGGGGTGACCTACGAGCAGTACTTC
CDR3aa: CASSKAGVTYEQYF

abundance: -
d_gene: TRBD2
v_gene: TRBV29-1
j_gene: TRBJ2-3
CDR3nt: TGCAGCGTTGAAGAACCCTCTAGCGGGAGATATACGCAGTATTTT
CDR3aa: CSVEEPSSGRYTQYF

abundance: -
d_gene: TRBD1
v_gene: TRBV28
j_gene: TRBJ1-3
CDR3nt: TGTGCCAGCAGTTTCGGGGCAGGGGGCTTGGGAAACACCATATATTTT
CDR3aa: CASSFGAGGLGNTIYF

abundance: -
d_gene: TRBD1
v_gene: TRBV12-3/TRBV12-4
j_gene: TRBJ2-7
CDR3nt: TGTGCCAGCAGGGGACAGGGGACTGGGGAGCAGTACTTC
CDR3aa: CASRGQGTGEQYF

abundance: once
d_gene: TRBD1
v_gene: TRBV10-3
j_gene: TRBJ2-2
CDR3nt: TGTGCCATCAGTTCCTTTAGGACAGGGGCTCTGAGGGAGCTGTTTTTT
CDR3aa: CAISSFRTGALRELFF

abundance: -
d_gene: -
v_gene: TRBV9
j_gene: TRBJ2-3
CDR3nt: TGTGCCAGCAGCGTAGAGTCGGGGATTCCAGATACGCAGTATTTT
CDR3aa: CASSVESGIPDTQYF

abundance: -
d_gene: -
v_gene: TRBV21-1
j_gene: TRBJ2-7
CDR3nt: TGTGCCAGCAGTTTTAGGCGAACTAGCGGTTACGAGCAGTACTTC
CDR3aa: CASSFRRTSGYEQYF

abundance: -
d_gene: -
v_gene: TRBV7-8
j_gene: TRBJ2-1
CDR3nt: TGTGCCAGCAGCTTATCCCTTCAGGTCTCTTACAATGAGCAGTTCTTC
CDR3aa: CASSLSLQVSYNEQFF

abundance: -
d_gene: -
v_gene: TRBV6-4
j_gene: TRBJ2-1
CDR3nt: TGTGCCAGCAGTGTCTTCCAAACTTCCAATGAGCAGTTCTTC
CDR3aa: CASSVFQTSNEQFF

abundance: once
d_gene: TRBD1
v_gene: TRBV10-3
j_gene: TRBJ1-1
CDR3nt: TGTGCCATCAGGCGGACAGGGGAGGAAACTGAAGCTTTCTTT
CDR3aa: CAIRRTGEETEAFF

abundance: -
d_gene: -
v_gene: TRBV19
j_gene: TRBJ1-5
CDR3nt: TGTGCCAGTAGTATAGGCGGGGGAGGCAATCAGCCCCAGCATTTT
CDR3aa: CASSIGGGGNQPQHF

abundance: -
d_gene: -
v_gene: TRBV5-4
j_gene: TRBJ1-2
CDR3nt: TGTGCCAGCAGTCATGTTGTGGACAGCGCAGGCTACACCTTC
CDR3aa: CASSHVVDSAGYTF

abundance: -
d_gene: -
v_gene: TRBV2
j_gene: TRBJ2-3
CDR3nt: TGTGCCAGCAGTGAAAGGTGGCTCTCACTAACGCAGTATTTT
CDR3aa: CASSERWLSLTQYF

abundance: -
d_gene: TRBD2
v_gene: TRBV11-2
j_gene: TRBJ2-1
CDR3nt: TGTGCCAGCAGCTTAGTACTAGCGGGGGGCCAGTTCTTC
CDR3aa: CASSLVLAGGQFF

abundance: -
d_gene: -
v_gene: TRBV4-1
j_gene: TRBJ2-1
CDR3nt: TGCGCCAGCAGCCAAACTACGTGGTCCTACAATGAGCAGTTCTTC
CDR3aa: CASSQTTWSYNEQFF

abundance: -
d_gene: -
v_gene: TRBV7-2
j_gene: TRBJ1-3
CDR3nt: TGTGCCAGCAGCTTAGGACCGGCGGAGTCTGGAAACACCATATATTTT
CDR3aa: CASSLGPAESGNTIYF

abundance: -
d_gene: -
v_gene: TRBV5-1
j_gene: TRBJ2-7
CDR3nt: TGCGCCAGCAGCCGAACGGTTCGAGGAGAGCAGTACTTC
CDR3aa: CASSRTVRGEQYF

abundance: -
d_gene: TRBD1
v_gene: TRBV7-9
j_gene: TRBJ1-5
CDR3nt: TGTGCCAGCTCAGGGGGCCCTCAGCCCCAGCATTTT
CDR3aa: CASSGGPQPQHF

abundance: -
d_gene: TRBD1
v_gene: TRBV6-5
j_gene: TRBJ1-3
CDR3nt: TGTGCCAGCGTAGTCGACAGGGACTCTGGAAACACCATATATTTT
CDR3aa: CASVVDRDSGNTIYF

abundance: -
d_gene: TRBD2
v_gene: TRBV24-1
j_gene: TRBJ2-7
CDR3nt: TGTGCCACCAGTGATGCCGTAGCGGGGATCTACGAGCAGTACTTC
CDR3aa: CATSDAVAGIYEQYF

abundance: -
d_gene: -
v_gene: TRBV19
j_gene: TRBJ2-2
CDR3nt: TGTGCCAGCTCCCGGCGGGGACTCCCCGGGGAGCTGTTTTTT
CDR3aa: CASSRRGLPGELFF

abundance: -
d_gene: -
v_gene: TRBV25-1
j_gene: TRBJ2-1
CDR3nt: TGTGCCAGCAGTGATCGGCAGGGGTTCTACAATGAGCAGTTCTTC
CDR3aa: CASSDRQGFYNEQFF

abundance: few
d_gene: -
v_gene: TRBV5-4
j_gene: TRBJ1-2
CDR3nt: TGTGCCAGCAGCATGAGGGCAGCCTATGGCTACACCTTC
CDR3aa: CASSMRAAYGYTF

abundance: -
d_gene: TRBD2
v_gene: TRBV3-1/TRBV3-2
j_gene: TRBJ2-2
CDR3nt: TGTGCCAGCAGCCGCCCCACTAGCGGGGATAACACCGGGGAGCTGTTTTTT
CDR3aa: CASSRPTSGDNTGELFF

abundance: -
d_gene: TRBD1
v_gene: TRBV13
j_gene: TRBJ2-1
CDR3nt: TGTGCCAGCAGCACGTGGACAGGGGGTAATGAGCAGTTCTTC
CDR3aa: CASSTWTGGNEQFF

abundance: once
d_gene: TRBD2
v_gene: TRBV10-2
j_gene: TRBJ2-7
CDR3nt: TGCGCCAGCAGTGGGGTAGCGGGGGCCTACGAGCAGTACTTC
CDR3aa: CASSGVAGAYEQYF

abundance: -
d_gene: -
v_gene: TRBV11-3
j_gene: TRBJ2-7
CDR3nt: TGTGCCAGCAGCTTCGGGGGAAACTACGAGCAGTACTTC
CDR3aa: CASSFGGNYEQYF

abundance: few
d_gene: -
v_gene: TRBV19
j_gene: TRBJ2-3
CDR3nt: TGTGCCAGTAGTATGGGAGTGACAGATACGCAGTATTTT
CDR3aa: CASSMGVTDTQYF

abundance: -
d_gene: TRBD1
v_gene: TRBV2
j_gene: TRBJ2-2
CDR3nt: TGTGCCAGCGTAGACAGGGCAATAACCGGGGAGCTGTTTTTT
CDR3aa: CASVDRAITGELFF

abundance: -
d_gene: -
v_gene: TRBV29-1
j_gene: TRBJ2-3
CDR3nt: TGCAGCGCTGGGTGGACAGGCGGGGCAGATACGCAGTATTTT
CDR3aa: CSAGWTGGADTQYF

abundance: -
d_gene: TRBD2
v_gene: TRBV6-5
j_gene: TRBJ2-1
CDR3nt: TGTGCCAGCAGTTACTCGACTAGCGGGAGTCGTAATGAGCAGTTCTTC
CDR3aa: CASSYSTSGSRNEQFF

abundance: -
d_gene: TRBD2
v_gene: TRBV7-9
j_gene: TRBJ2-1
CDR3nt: TGTGCCAGCAGCTTTGGCGGGACTATCGACAATGAGCAGTTCTTC
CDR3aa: CASSFGGTIDNEQFF

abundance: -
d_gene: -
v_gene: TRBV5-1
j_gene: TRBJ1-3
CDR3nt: TGCGCCAGCAGCTTGGGGGACTCCGAAAACACCATATATTTT
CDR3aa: CASSLGDSENTIYF

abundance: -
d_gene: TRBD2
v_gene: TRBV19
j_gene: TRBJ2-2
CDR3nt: TGTGCCAGTAGTATCGGACTAGCGGGGGGATTTAACACCGGGGAGCTGTTTTTT
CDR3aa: CASSIGLAGGFNTGELFF

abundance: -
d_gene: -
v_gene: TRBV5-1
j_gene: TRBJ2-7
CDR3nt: TGCGCCAGCAGCTTGGCACCAGGGGTCGACGAGCAGTACTTC
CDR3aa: CASSLAPGVDEQYF

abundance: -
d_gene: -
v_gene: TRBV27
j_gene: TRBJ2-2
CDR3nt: TGTGCCAGCAGTCGAGGGGGGGTAGACACCGGGGAGCTGTTTTTT
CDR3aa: CASSRGGVDTGELFF

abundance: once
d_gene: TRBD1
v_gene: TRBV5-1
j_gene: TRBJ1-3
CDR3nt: TGCGCCAGCAGCCCGGACAGGGGACCTGGAAACACCATATATTTT
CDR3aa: CASSPDRGPGNTIYF

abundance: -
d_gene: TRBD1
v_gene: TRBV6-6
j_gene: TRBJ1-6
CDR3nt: TGTGCCAGCAGCACGGACAGGGACGGCTATAATTCACCCCTCCACTTT
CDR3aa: CASSTDRDGYNSPLHF

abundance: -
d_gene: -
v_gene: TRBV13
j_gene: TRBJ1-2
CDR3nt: TGTGCCAGCAGCTTAGTGACACCTAACTATGGCTACACCTTC
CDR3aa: CASSLVTPNYGYTF

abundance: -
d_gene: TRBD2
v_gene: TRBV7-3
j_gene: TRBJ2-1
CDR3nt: TGTGCCAGCAGCCCATTAGCGGGGGCCAACAATGAGCAGTTCTTC
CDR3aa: CASSPLAGANNEQFF

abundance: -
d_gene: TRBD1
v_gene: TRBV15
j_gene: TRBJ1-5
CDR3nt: TGTGCCACCAGCAGCCAAGGAGGGACAGCCGTCTTCCCCCAGCATTTT
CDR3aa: CATSSQGGTAVFPQHF